The 19 T cell receptor beta chains below come from one sample, sequenced in a study of blood T cell repertoires in COVID-19. TCRdb's copy holds only in-frame clones and misses some; the assay was immunoSEQ multiplex PCR. The repertoire includes some 120,000 clones, more than 75% of them detected once, and roughly 3.7% sits in the top ten. Sequenced sample: peripheral blood. Receptors originate from a man aged 50 to 60 with active COVID-19.

The chain carries TRBV10-2 and TRBJ2-1; TRBD2 agrees at 11 bases. The J segment lost 6 bases and the V segment lost 8 bases, leaving 21 bases of the junction unmatched. Germline assignment: CDR1 WSHSY and CDR2 SAAADI. The CDR3 has 19 residues. CDR3 coding DNA: TGCGCCAGCGGACAGCAGATGCGCCGGGGACTAGCGGCCCGCAATGAGCAGTTCTTC. Amino acid sequence: CASGQQMRRGLAARNEQFF.

The chain uses TRBV5-1 and TRBJ2-1, with 8 bases aligning to TRBD2. The germline V gene has CDR1 SGHRS and CDR2 YFSETQ. Losses at the gene ends were 0 bases for V and 3 bases for J; bases not matched to a gene: 5. The CDR3 is made up of 16 amino acids. The CDR3 region has the DNA TGCGCCAGCAGCTTGGCCGAACTAGCGGACTACAATGAGCAGTTCTTC. It codes for CASSLAELADYNEQFF.

In its sample, this clone was seen once. This sequence joins TRBV19 and TRBJ1-3; 7 bases agree with TRBD1. The CDR3 spans 19 residues. Trimming removed 6 bases from V and 1 base from J; junction bases left unmatched: 18. Per the germline V gene, CDR1 is LNHDA and CDR2 is SQIVND (reference sequence). Written as DNA, the CDR3 is TGTGCCAGTAGCCGCAGACGGGGACAGCCCGATGAATCTGGAAACACCATATATTTT. It specifies CASSRRRGQPDESGNTIYF.

The chain links TRBV5-1 to TRBJ2-2; possible D gene TRBD2, 5 bases. The V end was cut by 7 bases, the J end by 4 bases, with 14 bases between. Germline V gene data show CDR1 as SGHRS and CDR2 as YFSETQ. CDR3 size: 14 residues. CDR3 protein: CASHPGSSTGELFF. The DNA for the CDR3 is TGCGCCAGCCACCCTGGGAGCTCCACCGGGGAGCTGTTTTTT.

This chain links TRBV7-9 with TRBJ2-3, with TRBD2 identical over 8 bases. The CDR3 extends over 16 amino acids. From germline, CDR1 is SEHNR and CDR2 FQNEAQ (reference sequence). The ends lost 2 bases at V and 0 bases at J; junction bases unmatched: 4. The CDR3, as DNA: TGTGCCAGCAGCTTACTGGCGGGGGGAAGCACAGATACGCAGTATTTT. This encodes CASSLLAGGSTDTQYF.

The CDR3 here is CASSDDREAVYNSPLHF. Written as DNA, the CDR3 is TGTGCCAGCAGTGATGACAGGGAAGCGGTCTATAATTCACCCCTCCACTTT. The V and J genes are TRBV6-1 and TRBJ1-6; 7 bases are shared with TRBD1. Germline V CDR1 and CDR2: MNHNS, SASEGT. J lost 3 bases, V lost 3 bases, and 8 bases had no gene match. The CDR3 has 17 amino acids.

The chain recombines TRBV4-1 with TRBJ1-2, with D perhaps matching TRBD1 (5 bases). Trimming removed 6 bases from V and 4 bases from J, with 12 bases in between. Per the germline V gene, CDR1 is MGHRA and CDR2 is YSYEKL. The CDR3 loop spans 13 amino acids. The CDR3 spells CASRDSETYGYTF. In DNA, the CDR3 is TGCGCCAGCAGAGACAGCGAAACCTATGGCTACACCTTC.

In this sample, this clone turned up a few times. The V and J genes are TRBV27 and TRBJ1-2; no definite D call. The V end was cut by 5 bases, the J end by 4 bases, with 14 bases between. There are 14 residues in the CDR3. The germline gives CDR1 MNHEY, CDR2 SMNVEV (reference sequence). As DNA, the CDR3 is TGTGCCAGCAGTCCGAATGGGGAGATCTATGGCTACACCTTC. Translating it yields CASSPNGEIYGYTF.

This clone has only one observation. This sequence joins TRBV29-1 and TRBJ2-7; D possibly corresponds to TRBD2 (6 bases). CDR1 is SQVTM and CDR2 is ANQGSEA in the germline V gene. This CDR3 is built from 12 residues. CDR3 DNA: TGCGCATTCGGGGGTCAAACCTACGAGCAGTACTTC. Its translation is CAFGGQTYEQYF.

This chain links TRBV11-3 with TRBJ2-1, with 7 bases identical to TRBD2. The CDR3 runs 19 residues. V shed 1 base, J shed 3 bases, and the junction held 15 bases outside the gene matches. Germline CDR1 reads SGHNT; CDR2 reads YENEEA. The CDR3 loop reads CASSLGWTSGERDYNEQFF. In DNA form, the CDR3 reads TGTGCCAGCAGCTTAGGTTGGACTAGTGGGGAGCGGGACTACAATGAGCAGTTCTTC. The entire variable domain, with the rest obtained from reference TRBV11-3 and TRBJ2-1, is as follows: EAGVVQSPRYKIIEKKQPVAFWCNPISGHNTLYWYLQNLGQGPELLIRYENEEAVDDSQLPKDRFSAERLKGVDSTLKIQPAELGDSAVYLCASSLGWTSGERDYNEQFFGPGTRLTVL.

The CDR3 bases are TGTGCCAGCAGTGAATGGGGCCGCACTGAAGCTTTCTTT. This translates into CASSEWGRTEAFF. V usage is TRBV25-1 and J usage is TRBJ1-1; D may be TRBD1 (5 bases). Looked up from germline, CDR1 is MGHDK and CDR2 is SYGVNS. The CDR3 consists of 13 residues. The V gene lost 1 base and the J gene lost 4 bases, with 7 bases spanning the gap. The full variable domain, its missing parts supplied by reference TRBV25-1 and TRBJ1-1, is EADIYQTPRYLVIGTGKKITLECSQTMGHDKMYWYQQDPGMELHLIHYSYGVNSTEKGDLSSESTVSRIRTEHFPLTLESARPSHTSQYLCASSEWGRTEAFFGQGTRLTVV.

The chain has TRBV3-1 (or the pseudogene TRBV3-2) and TRBJ2-5; D is possibly TRBD2 (6 bases). Germline V gene data show CDR1 as LGHDT and CDR2 as YNNKEL (reference sequence). Trimming took off 3 bases at V and 2 bases at J, with 19 bases between the two ends. The CDR3 consists of 17 residues. This CDR3 is CASSHLPGRGSQETQYF. The DNA of the CDR3 is TGTGCCAGCAGCCACCTCCCTGGACGGGGGTCTCAAGAGACCCAGTACTTC.

The CDR3 protein is CASSYPPDRVYYEQYV. CDR3 DNA: TGTGCCAGCAGTTACCCGCCGGACAGGGTTTACTACGAGCAGTACGTC. The chain combines TRBV6-2 or TRBV6-3 with TRBJ2-7; 8 bases fit TRBD1. This CDR3 region has 16 residues. The J segment lost 3 bases and the V segment lost 2 bases, leaving 9 bases of the junction unmatched. CDR1 and CDR2 (germline): MNHEY, SVGEGT.

The J gene is TRBJ1-2, the V gene TRBV7-9, with D maybe TRBD1 (5 bases). The germline gives CDR1 SEHNR, CDR2 FQNEAQ (reference sequence). The V end lost 5 bases, the J end lost 0 bases, and 13 bases lay between the germline ends. This CDR3 spans 15 amino acids. This CDR3 is CASSAGPGTNYGYTF. Written as DNA, the CDR3 is TGTGCCAGCAGCGCGGGACCGGGGACTAACTATGGCTACACCTTC.

The rearrangement joins TRBV6-1 to TRBJ2-3; TRBD2 matches at 11 bases. Germline V gives CDR1 MNHNS, CDR2 SASEGT. This CDR3 contains 16 residues. V lost 4 bases, J lost 5 bases, and 8 bases stayed unmatched. Here the CDR3 reads CASSGTSGRSVDTQYF. The CDR3 DNA reads as TGTGCCAGCAGTGGAACTAGCGGGAGATCGGTAGATACGCAGTATTTT.

The chain links TRBV19 to TRBJ2-5; TRBD2 might be the D (5 bases). V dropped 4 bases and J dropped 5 bases, with 11 bases sitting between them. Germline loops: CDR1 LNHDA, CDR2 SQIVND (reference sequence). This CDR3 spans 13 amino acids. CDR3 loop: CASSSSDWETQYF. The CDR3 DNA reads as TGTGCCAGTAGTAGCTCGGACTGGGAGACCCAGTACTTC.

This chain uses TRBV30 with TRBJ2-5; D may be TRBD1 (5 bases). The CDR3 spans 12 residues. Germline CDR1 and CDR2: GTSNPN and SVGIG (reference sequence). The germline V and J ends were trimmed by 4 bases and 1 base, with 7 bases remaining between them. CDR3 region: CAWKGIQETQYF. CDR3 sequence (DNA): TGTGCCTGGAAGGGGATCCAAGAGACCCAGTACTTC. Together with reference TRBV30 and TRBJ2-5, the CDR3 gives the full variable domain: SQTIHQWPATLVQPVGSPLSLECTVEGTSNPNLYWYRQAAGRGLQLLFYSVGIGQISSEVPQNLSASRPQDRQFILSSKKLLLSDSGFYLCAWKGIQETQYFGPGTRLLVL.

This clone has more than one count but fewer than ten. This chain joins TRBV5-8 and TRBJ2-7, with TRBD1 as a possible D gene (5 bases). Between the trimmed V and J ends, which lost 6 bases and 2 bases, there was a span of 15 bases. CDR1 and CDR2 from the germline V gene are SGHTS and YDEGEE. The CDR3 totals 14 residues. CDR3 coding DNA: TGTGCCAGCACACCCGGACACCTTACCTACGAGCAGTACGTC. It specifies CASTPGHLTYEQYV.

V gene TRBV5-6 combines with J gene TRBJ1-5; 9 positions match TRBD1. The junction had 8 bases not matched to a gene; V was cut back by 3 bases and J by 1 base. Germline V gene sequence: CDR1 SGHDT, CDR2 YYEEEE. The CDR3 is 17 amino acids. The chain's CDR3 is CASSSLRGQGSNQPQHF. CDR3 sequence (DNA): TGTGCCAGCAGCTCCTTGAGGGGACAGGGAAGCAATCAGCCCCAGCATTTT.